One and the same sample provided the 24 T cell receptor beta chains below, sequenced in a study of CD8 T cells in Susac syndrome. RNA in amounts of about 0.5 to 1 ug was reverse transcribed with random hexamers. TCRdb re-derived calls from the immunoSEQ multiplex PCR reads in MiXCR, one entry per CDR3 protein. Altogether 150,000 to 200,000 distinct CDR3 sequences are present, more than 90% being singletons, with the ten largest covering roughly 0.13%. Sequenced material: CD4+ T cells from PBMCs. These receptors all stem from a human donor in good health.

The rearrangement links TRBV5-4 to TRBJ2-3; TRBD2 agrees at 9 bases. Losses at the gene ends were 5 bases for V and 1 base for J; bases not matched to a gene: 8. There are 16 residues in the CDR3. Per germline, CDR1 SGHNT and CDR2 YYREEE (reference sequence). The CDR3 spells CASSPSSGVGTDTQYF. CDR3 sequence (DNA): TGTGCCAGCAGTCCCTCTAGCGGGGTTGGCACAGATACGCAGTATTTT.

CDR3 sequence reads: CASSPDGNTEAFF. The CDR3, as DNA: TGTGCCAGCAGTCCGGACGGGAACACTGAAGCTTTCTTT. The gene calls are TRBV3-1 and TRBJ1-1; D is unclear. The CDR3 has 13 amino acids. Trimming took off 6 bases at V and 1 base at J, with 9 bases between the two ends. The V gene's germline CDR1 is LGHDT and CDR2 YNNKEL (reference sequence).

The V gene is TRBV9, the J gene TRBJ2-1, with a weak D call TRBD1 (6 bases). CDR3 length: 15 residues. The V end was cut by 3 bases, the J end by 8 bases, with 18 bases between. CDR1 SGDLS and CDR2 YYNGEE come from the germline V gene. The CDR3 protein is CASSAGQTSSHEQFF. CDR3 DNA sequence: TGTGCCAGCAGCGCCGGACAGACCTCTTCGCATGAGCAGTTCTTC.

The CDR3 nucleotides are TGTGCCAGCAATCTAGAGGCCGCTGAGCAGTTCTTC. The encoded protein is CASNLEAAEQFF. The chain uses TRBV2 and TRBJ2-1, with D uncertain. V gave up 7 bases and J gave up 9 bases, with 13 bases separating them. The germline V gene encodes CDR1 SNHLY and CDR2 FYNNEI. CDR3 length: 12 residues.

A single count supports this clonotype. The chain employs TRBV20-1 and TRBJ2-3, with D hard to call. The CDR3 sequence is 12 residues long. Looked up from germline, CDR1 is DFQATT and CDR2 is SNEGSKA (reference sequence). V gave up 5 bases and J gave up 2 bases, with 8 bases separating them. CDR3 protein: CSALVITDTQYF. The CDR3 DNA is TGCAGTGCTCTCGTGATCACAGATACGCAGTATTTT.

The chain recombines TRBV18 with TRBJ1-6; D is unresolved. The CDR3 runs 15 residues. The V end was cut by 3 bases, the J end by 10 bases, with 16 bases between. Germline CDR1 and CDR2: KGHSH and LQKENI. The CDR3, as DNA: TGTGCCAGCTCACCTACTGAAGGGTCTGAATCACCCCTCCACTTT. This gives the protein CASSPTEGSESPLHF.

This chain connects TRBV20-1 to TRBJ1-2, with D unclear. The CDR3 is 14 amino acids. V was clipped by 3 bases and J by 0 bases, with 11 bases between them. Per germline, CDR1 DFQATT and CDR2 SNEGSKA (reference sequence). Here the CDR3 reads CSARRSGANYGYTF. The CDR3 DNA sequence: TGCAGTGCTAGGCGGTCGGGAGCTAACTATGGCTACACCTTC.

The chain is built from TRBV18 and TRBJ2-1; D tentatively reads TRBD1 or TRBD2 (5 bases each). Trimming took off 4 bases at V and 0 bases at J, with 10 bases between the two ends. The CDR3 loop spans 15 amino acids. The germline gives CDR1 KGHSH, CDR2 LQKENI. For the CDR3, the DNA is TGTGCCAGCTCACTGGGACCGAGCTCCTACAATGAGCAGTTCTTC. It translates to CASSLGPSSYNEQFF.

The chain employs TRBV3-1 and TRBJ2-1; maybe TRBD2 (6 bases). The CDR3 covers 16 residues. CDR1 is LGHDT and CDR2 is YNNKEL in the germline V gene (reference sequence). Trimming shortened V by 3 bases and J by 6 bases, and 18 bases separated the two germline ends. The CDR3 coding sequence is TGTGCCAGCAGCCAGGGGAACAGCGGGCCTCTCAATGAGCAGTTCTTC. Translation: CASSQGNSGPLNEQFF.

CDR3 region: CASTGDSIYGYTF. As DNA, the CDR3 is TGCGCCAGCACCGGGGACAGTATCTATGGCTACACCTTC. J is TRBJ1-2 and V is TRBV5-1; 7 bases are shared with TRBD1. Per the germline V gene, CDR1 is SGHRS and CDR2 is YFSETQ. The V segment lost 6 bases and the J segment 4 bases; nucleotides outside the gene matches: 6. This CDR3 has 13 amino acids.

The chain carries TRBV12-3 or TRBV12-4 and TRBJ2-5, with D possibly TRBD2 on 6 matching bases. CDR3 length: 12 residues. V was trimmed by 3 bases and J by 7 bases, leaving 9 bases between them. The CDR3: CASSLEGWTQYF. CDR3 sequence (DNA): TGTGCCAGCAGTTTGGAGGGGTGGACCCAGTACTTC.

The gene calls are TRBV6-5 and TRBJ1-1; D is ambiguous. The CDR3 runs 13 residues. Between the trimmed V and J ends, which lost 6 bases and 10 bases, there was a span of 18 bases. Per the germline V gene, CDR1 is MNHEY and CDR2 is SVGAGI. The CDR3 DNA reads as TGTGCCAGCAGCCCCGAGGTGGCCCGAGGAGCTTTCTTT. Protein: CASSPEVARGAFF.

The CDR3 DNA sequence: TGCAGTGCTAGAGGCCGGGGGGTATATGGCTACACCTTC. Translating gives CSARGRGVYGYTF. The chain is built from TRBV20-1 and TRBJ1-2, with D possibly being TRBD1 (5 bases). The germline V gene has CDR1 DFQATT and CDR2 SNEGSKA (reference sequence). V gave up 1 base and J gave up 5 bases, with 11 bases separating them. CDR3 length: 13 amino acids.

This chain connects TRBV5-1 to TRBJ2-5; 8 bases are shared with TRBD1. The V and J ends lost 7 bases and 1 base, in that order; junction bases with no gene match: 6. CDR1 and CDR2 from the germline V gene are SGHRS and YFSETQ. The CDR3 has 14 amino acids. CDR3 loop: CASAHGQGQETQYF. For the CDR3, the DNA is TGCGCCAGCGCACACGGACAGGGCCAAGAGACCCAGTACTTC.

This chain uses TRBV3-1 with TRBJ2-7; 7 bases line up with TRBD1. The V segment lost 0 bases and the J segment 3 bases; nucleotides outside the gene matches: 2. The CDR3 is 14 residues long. The V gene's germline CDR1 is LGHDT and CDR2 YNNKEL (reference sequence). The CDR3 region is CASSQDRGFYEQYF. CDR3 in DNA: TGTGCCAGCAGCCAAGACAGGGGGTTCTACGAGCAGTACTTC.

The chain carries TRBV5-4 and TRBJ1-2; no clear D. This CDR3 region has 14 residues. With 1 base removed from V and 6 bases from J, the gap between germline ends came to 13 bases. CDR1 SGHNT and CDR2 YYREEE come from the germline V gene (reference sequence). CDR3 loop: CASSLYRGADGYTF. CDR3 DNA: TGTGCCAGCAGCTTGTATCGGGGAGCGGATGGCTACACCTTC.

This chain uses TRBV4-3 with TRBJ2-1; 9 bases match TRBD1. This CDR3 spans 16 amino acids. Trimming at V came to 2 bases and at J to 3 bases, leaving 5 bases not matched to a gene. Germline V gene sequence: CDR1 LGHNA, CDR2 YSLEER. CDR3 region: CASSQLDRGGYNEQFF. The CDR3 coding sequence is TGCGCCAGCAGCCAACTGGACAGGGGAGGCTACAATGAGCAGTTCTTC.

This clonotype appeared once. The rearrangement joins TRBV15 to TRBJ1-4; unclear D gene. This CDR3 is built from 12 residues. V was shortened by 5 bases and J by 10 bases, with 11 bases between the two germline ends. The germline gives CDR1 LNHNV, CDR2 YYDKDF (reference sequence). The CDR3 reads CATSGLSTKLFF. CDR3 sequence (DNA): TGTGCCACCAGCGGCTTATCGACAAAACTGTTTTTT.

The chain uses TRBV3-1 and TRBJ2-1; a weak D match, TRBD2 (5 bases). Germline V gene data show CDR1 as LGHDT and CDR2 as YNNKEL (reference sequence). CDR3 length equals 13 residues. V lost 4 bases and J lost 8, with 12 bases in between. The CDR3 coding sequence is TGTGCCAGCAGCCGCTCCGCGGGCCATGAGCAGTTCTTC. The encoded protein is CASSRSAGHEQFF.

Only one count was recorded for this clonotype. V usage is TRBV28 and J usage is TRBJ2-4, with 7 bases matching TRBD2. V was pared by 6 bases and J by 0 bases, with 11 bases of the junction left unmatched. The V gene's germline CDR1 is MDHEN and CDR2 SYDVKM. CDR3 size: 17 residues. The CDR3 DNA sequence: TGTGCCAGCAGCCCGAACCCGGGGAGGGTAGCCAAAAACATTCAGTACTTC. Amino acids: CASSPNPGRVAKNIQYF.

In this sample, this clonotype turned up once. J is TRBJ2-3 and V is TRBV30; D may correspond to TRBD1 or TRBD2 (6 bases each). Trimming pared 4 bases from V and 0 bases from J, leaving 11 bases between. CDR3 length: 14 amino acids. Germline CDR1 and CDR2: GTSNPN and SVGIG (reference sequence). The CDR3 protein is CAWNPGASTDTQYF. The CDR3 region has the DNA TGTGCCTGGAACCCGGGGGCTAGCACAGATACGCAGTATTTT.

V and J are TRBV18 and TRBJ1-6; possibly TRBD1 for D (6 bases). V was clipped by 6 bases and J by 7 bases, with 16 bases between them. The CDR3 covers 15 residues. CDR1 and CDR2 from the germline V gene are KGHSH and LQKENI. CDR3 sequence: CASSPGGLQNSPLHF. CDR3 DNA: TGTGCCAGCTCCCCGGGGGGGCTGCAGAATTCACCCCTCCACTTT.

This chain connects TRBV27 to TRBJ2-1; no clear D. Trimming shortened V by 3 bases and J by 0 bases, and 12 bases separated the two germline ends. Germline V gene lookup returns CDR1 MNHEY and CDR2 SMNVEV (reference sequence). This CDR3 contains 16 residues. The CDR3, as DNA: TGTGCCAGCAGTTTGGGAATCAGCCTCTCCTACAATGAGCAGTTCTTC. Protein sequence: CASSLGISLSYNEQFF.

A single count supports this clonotype. V gene TRBV18 combines with J gene TRBJ2-1; 10 nucleotides line up with TRBD2. Germline CDR1 and CDR2: KGHSH and LQKENI. The CDR3 runs to 14 residues. With 2 bases clipped from V and 8 bases from J, the junction kept 3 bases outside the gene matches. CDR3 coding DNA: TGTGCCAGCTCACCAATAGGGACTAGCGATGAGCAGTTCTTC. Protein: CASSPIGTSDEQFF. The entire variable domain, with the rest obtained from reference TRBV18 and TRBJ2-1, is as follows: NAGVMQNPRHLVRRRGQEARLRCSPMKGHSHVYWYRQLPEEGLKFMVYLQKENIIDESGMPKERFSAEFPKEGPSILRIQQVVRGDSAAYFCASSPIGTSDEQFFGPGTRLTVL.